This TCR beta chain was identified during a study of Graves' ophthalmopathy and Graves' hyperthyroidism. Amplification from RNA transcripts yielded the TCR beta CDR3 regions. In the first round, RT-PCR was carried out with HTBI primers, and a multiplex PCR formed the second round. TCRdb used MiXCR to reprocess the multiplex PCR reads, holding one entry per CDR3 protein. The sample records about 740,000 distinct CDR3 sequences, 40% being singletons. The sample holds many counts of this clonotype. CDR3 length equals 14 residues. Germline assignment: CDR1 LNHDA and CDR2 SQIVND (reference sequence). The V end lost 4 bases, the J end lost 2 bases, and 11 bases lay between the germline ends.

Sequenced sample: peripheral blood. This TCR derives from an adult man with Graves' ophthalmopathy. The chain links TRBV19 to TRBJ2-5; no reliable D call. In nucleotides, the CDR3 is TGTGCCAGTAGTAGGTCCGGGCGTCAAGAGACCCAGTACTTC. Protein: CASSRSGRQETQYF.